The 18 T cell receptor beta chains below were found in one sample sequenced in a study of early T cells in non-severe SARS-CoV-2 infection. TCRdb re-called the 5' RACE reads through MiXCR, storing one row per CDR3 protein. The table includes some 75,000 distinct CDR3 sequences, about 13% detected once. The sequenced material came from whole blood. These receptors were collected from an adult who was a healthcare worker with PCR-confirmed SARS-CoV-2 infection or an uninfected control (not recorded which).

This clonotype has at least ten counts. The J gene is TRBJ2-2, the V gene TRBV3-1, with D hard to call. Per germline, CDR1 LGHDT and CDR2 YNNKEL (reference sequence). Trimming cost V 4 bases and J 4 bases, with 10 bases left between them. The CDR3 contains 14 residues. For the CDR3, the DNA is TGTGCCAGCAGCCTACAGCTTGGCACCGGGGAGCTGTTTTTT. This sequence encodes CASSLQLGTGELFF.

The sample holds many counts of this clonotype. The chain carries TRBV18 and TRBJ2-2, with 7 nucleotides matching TRBD2. There are 15 residues in the CDR3. Germline V gene lookup returns CDR1 KGHSH and CDR2 LQKENI. V shed 4 bases and J 4 bases; nucleotides not matched to a gene: 6. CDR3 DNA sequence: TGTGCCAGCTCACAAACTAGCGTAAGCACCGGGGAGCTGTTTTTT. This gives the protein CASSQTSVSTGELFF.

This sequence joins TRBV29-1 and TRBJ1-1; 7 positions agree with TRBD1. CDR1 SQVTM and CDR2 ANQGSEA come from the germline V gene. The CDR3 loop spans 13 amino acids. V gave up 5 bases and J gave up 0 bases; unmatched junction bases: 3. CDR3 nucleotides: TGCAGCGTTACAGGGGCGGTGAACACTGAAGCTTTCTTT. It codes for CSVTGAVNTEAFF.

The sample holds many counts of this clonotype. V usage is TRBV11-2 and J usage is TRBJ2-5; the match to TRBD2 covers 7 bases. The germline CDR1 and CDR2 sequences are SGHAT and FQNNGV. J lost 3 bases, V lost 5 bases, and 6 bases had no gene match. This CDR3 is built from 14 residues. Here the CDR3 reads CASSRARGEETQYF. For the CDR3, the DNA is TGTGCCAGCAGCCGGGCACGGGGGGAAGAGACCCAGTACTTC.

J is TRBJ2-3 and V is TRBV7-2; the D is unclear. This CDR3 contains 13 residues. Germline values: CDR1 SGHTA, CDR2 FQGNSA. V dropped 5 bases and J dropped 14 bases, with 20 bases sitting between them. Here the CDR3 reads CASSPRPLGPGYF. The DNA of the CDR3 is TGTGCCAGCAGCCCCCGACCCCTTGGCCCGGGGTATTTT.

The chain links TRBV11-1 to TRBJ2-5; possibly TRBD2 for D (5 bases). The CDR3 has 14 amino acids. CDR1 SGHAT and CDR2 FQDESV come from the germline V gene (reference sequence). Between the trimmed V and J ends, which lost 6 bases and 7 bases, there was a span of 18 bases. The CDR3 DNA sequence: TGTGCCAGCAGTCGCGACTTAGGACTGGGGACCCAGTACTTC. Translation: CASSRDLGLGTQYF.

The genes are TRBV12-3 or TRBV12-4 and TRBJ1-1, with 7 bases aligning to TRBD1. The CDR3 runs to 15 residues. V lost 6 bases, J lost 0 bases, and 7 bases stayed unmatched. Here the CDR3 DNA reads TGTGCCAGCAGCTACAAAGGGACAGTGAACACTGAAGCTTTCTTT. It codes for CASSYKGTVNTEAFF.

The chain couples TRBV5-1 to TRBJ2-7, with a tentative D call TRBD1 (5 bases). This CDR3 region has 13 residues. Germline values: CDR1 SGHRS, CDR2 YFSETQ. Trimming stripped 4 bases from V and 4 bases from J, with 12 bases between. The CDR3 region has the DNA TGCGCCAGCAGCGACCTCGACAGTTACGAGCAGTACTTC. This translates into CASSDLDSYEQYF.

This clonotype was recorded many times. This chain's CDR3 is CASSTGTSGGAWNEQFF. In DNA, the CDR3 is TGTGCCAGCAGCACCGGGACTAGCGGGGGGGCGTGGAATGAGCAGTTCTTC. The chain is built from TRBV11-2 and TRBJ2-1, with 16 positions matching TRBD2. Germline CDR1 SGHAT, CDR2 FQNNGV. CDR3 length: 17 amino acids. Trimming at V came to 5 bases and at J to 7 bases, leaving 8 bases not matched to a gene.

This clonotype was counted at least ten times. This chain links TRBV2 with TRBJ1-1; 7 bases agree with TRBD1. Trimming took 6 bases from V and 1 from J; bases not matched to a gene: 5. There are 14 residues in the CDR3. Germline V gene sequence: CDR1 SNHLY, CDR2 FYNNEI. The CDR3 sequence: CASRKTGENTEAFF. In nucleotides, the CDR3 is TGTGCCAGCAGAAAAACAGGGGAGAACACTGAAGCTTTCTTT.

This clonotype was observed a handful of times. This rearrangement joins TRBV7-9 to TRBJ2-5; D not certain. V lost 1 base and J lost 5, with 14 bases in between. CDR1 and CDR2 (germline): SEHNR, FQNEAQ (reference sequence). The CDR3 length is 15 residues. CDR3: CASSLVGQEGETQYF. DNA for the CDR3: TGTGCCAGCAGCTTAGTAGGTCAAGAAGGGGAGACCCAGTACTTC.

A few counts support this clonotype. The chain's CDR3 is CATSAVGFKPDTQYF. The CDR3 DNA follows: TGTGCCACCAGCGCCGTAGGGTTTAAGCCAGATACGCAGTATTTT. The chain uses TRBV24-1 and TRBJ2-3; D is uncertain. V was shortened by 7 bases and J by 4 bases, with 17 bases between the two germline ends. Per germline, CDR1 KGHDR and CDR2 SFDVKD. The length of the CDR3 is 15 residues.

A remark on this clonotype: A much more abundant neighbour one base away suggests this may be a read error. The conserved phenylalanine or tryptophan normally closing the CDR3 is absent here, so this likely arose from a read error. The chain combines TRBV19 with TRBJ2-3; weak D call: TRBD1 (6 bases). CDR1 LNHDA and CDR2 SQIVND come from the germline V gene (reference sequence). Trimming cost V 7 bases and J 1 base, with 9 bases left between them. This CDR3 region has 13 residues. The CDR3 here is CASTAGGTDTQYS. CDR3 DNA: TGTGCCAGTACCGCAGGGGGCACAGATACGCAGTATTCT.

V and J are TRBV20-1 and TRBJ2-1; a weak D match, TRBD1 (5 bases). Germline-derived CDR1 and CDR2 are DFQATT and SNEGSKA (reference sequence). The CDR3 loop spans 11 amino acids. CDR3 region: CRVDTYNEQFF. CDR3 DNA sequence: TGCAGGGTGGACACCTACAATGAGCAGTTCTTC.

The rearrangement joins TRBV3-1 to TRBJ1-1; D unclear. The CDR3 sequence is 13 residues long. The ends were cut back, 0 bases at V and 13 bases at J, with 15 bases in the middle. Germline values: CDR1 LGHDT, CDR2 YNNKEL (reference sequence). CDR3 nucleotides: TGTGCCAGCAGCCAAGACCTTACCGGACGGGTTTTCTTT. Its translation: CASSQDLTGRVFF.

The chain recombines TRBV29-1 with TRBJ2-7, with D possibly called TRBD1 or TRBD2 (5 bases each). The V end lost 5 bases, the J end lost 6 bases, and 14 bases lay between the germline ends. The CDR3 runs 12 residues. Germline V gene data show CDR1 as SQVTM and CDR2 as ANQGSEA. CDR3 sequence: CSVQGPLGEQYF. CDR3 bases: TGCAGCGTTCAGGGACCTCTTGGCGAGCAGTACTTC.

The table lists this clonotype with many counts. The CDR3 DNA follows: TGCGCCAGCAGACCACAGGCTTCAGAGGTCTATGGCTACACCTTC. It codes for CASRPQASEVYGYTF. The chain is built from TRBV5-1 and TRBJ1-2, with a weak D call TRBD1 (5 bases). V lost 5 bases to trimming and J lost 4 bases, with 18 bases between them. Germline loops: CDR1 SGHRS, CDR2 YFSETQ. CDR3 length equals 15 residues.

This clonotype has more than one count but fewer than ten. CDR3 nucleotide sequence: TGTGCCAGCAGTTTAACGTATACGCAGTATTTT. Translation gives CASSLTYTQYF. The rearrangement uses TRBV12-3 or TRBV12-4 and TRBJ2-3; D remains unclear. Between the trimmed V and J ends, which lost 2 bases and 7 bases, there was a span of 4 bases. CDR3 length equals 11 residues.